The rows below give T cell receptor beta chains drawn from one sample of a study of blood T cells in healthy people across ages. Via MiXCR, TCRdb re-called the 5' RACE reads, giving one row per CDR3 protein. The table includes over 1,500,000 distinct CDR3 sequences, just under 50% detected once. Source material: blood. These receptor sequences come from a woman aged 40 to 50 in good health. Each CDR3 is given with its conserved first and last residue. Each record gives: clone size, D gene, V gene, J gene, CDR3 protein, CDR3 DNA. D genes are given only for firm matches. Size tells how often a clone was seen (once, few, many) or the class of an expanded clone, and some rows leave it out.

>.|.|TRBV29-1|TRBJ2-3
CSVERSGVRTDTQYF
TGCAGCGTTGAAAGGTCAGGGGTCCGGACAGATACGCAGTATTTT
>few|TRBD1|TRBV6-2/TRBV6-3|TRBJ2-5
CASSYPVGQGVLQETQYF
TGTGCCAGCAGTTACCCGGTCGGACAGGGGGTACTCCAAGAGACCCAGTACTTC
>.|TRBD1|TRBV11-1|TRBJ2-4
CASSLGGQKIAKNIQYF
TGTGCCAGCAGCTTAGGGGGACAGAAAATAGCCAAAAACATTCAGTACTTC
>few|.|TRBV21-1|TRBJ1-2
CASSKVARGPNYGYTF
TGTGCCAGCAGCAAAGTTGCCAGGGGGCCTAACTATGGCTACACCTTC
>.|.|TRBV2|TRBJ2-5
CASQFGQETQYF
TGTGCCAGCCAGTTCGGCCAAGAGACCCAGTACTTC
>few|.|TRBV14|TRBJ2-7
CASSQDLRGAHHEQYF
TGTGCCAGCAGCCAAGATTTAAGGGGGGCTCACCACGAGCAGTACTTC
>once|TRBD2|TRBV5-1|TRBJ2-1
CASSEASGGYSDNEQFF
TGCGCCAGCAGCGAAGCTAGCGGGGGTTATAGCGACAATGAGCAGTTCTTC
>.|.|TRBV4-1|TRBJ1-4
CASSQGSVGDEKLFF
TGCGCCAGCAGCCAGGGGTCAGTGGGAGATGAAAAACTGTTTTTT
>.|.|TRBV20-1|TRBJ1-2
CSARWGGDGYTF
TGCAGTGCTAGATGGGGTGGGGATGGCTACACCTTC
>.|TRBD2|TRBV29-1|TRBJ2-5
CSFSWTSGGEETQYF
TGCAGCTTTTCATGGACTAGCGGGGGTGAAGAGACCCAGTACTTC
>.|TRBD1|TRBV29-1|TRBJ2-7
CSVGDSAYEQYF
TGCAGCGTTGGGGACAGTGCATACGAGCAGTACTTC
>once|TRBD1|TRBV7-9|TRBJ2-3
CASSFSSGTGRTDTQYF
TGTGCCAGCAGCTTTTCGTCGGGGACAGGGAGAACAGATACGCAGTATTTT
>.|TRBD2|TRBV20-1|TRBJ2-5
CSARVLAGRDEQYF
TGCAGTGCTAGAGTCCTAGCGGGGAGGGATGAGCAGTACTTC
>.|.|TRBV29-1|TRBJ2-1
CSGDTYNEQFF
TGCAGCGGGGACACCTACAATGAGCAGTTCTTC
>.|.|TRBV12-3/TRBV12-4|TRBJ2-7
CASRSTQKGSNSTLYEQYF
TGTGCCAGCAGATCGACCCAGAAGGGATCTAACAGTACCCTCTACGAGCAGTACTTC
>few|.|TRBV2|TRBJ2-7
CARGSPRVYEQYF
TGTGCCAGAGGGTCACCCAGGGTCTACGAGCAGTACTTC
>.|TRBD2|TRBV4-2|TRBJ2-3
CASSQEGGLGTDTQYF
TGTGCCAGCAGCCAAGAGGGGGGGTTGGGCACAGATACGCAGTATTTT
>.|.|TRBV3-1|TRBJ2-7
CASSPGRSSYNEQYF
TGTGCCAGCAGCCCGGGACGGAGCTCCTACAATGAGCAGTACTTC